The 9 T cell receptor beta chains given below trace back to one sample, sequenced in a study of T cell responses to AZD1222 COVID-19 vaccine (dated by TCRdb to the early 2020s). What the time point label conveys for this sample: sample from adult after SARS-CoV-2 infection, after symptom onset. Libraries were made using the immunoSEQ multiplex PCR assay. Held by TCRdb, this immuneACCESS table contains in-frame sequences only and omits some clones. Under half of the omission traces to an unresolved V gene where checked; the cause of the rest is unknown. The sample records approximately 150,000 clones, 85% to 95% of which are singletons. The top ten hold less than 15% of the sample. Here the sequenced sample was peripheral blood, taken after recovery from COVID-19. Receptors originate from an adult who had recovered from COVID-19.

The rearrangement joins TRBV5-1 to TRBJ2-7; 7 bases agree with TRBD2. Germline trimming cut 3 bases from V and 2 bases from J; bases unmatched to any gene: 2. In germline, CDR1 is SGHRS, CDR2 YFSETQ. The length of the CDR3 is 13 residues. CDR3 residues: CASSSGGAYEQYF. CDR3 nucleotides: TGCGCCAGCAGCTCGGGGGGAGCCTACGAGCAGTACTTC.

CDR3 nucleotide sequence: TGCGCCAGCAGCTTGGTCGGACGAGTGGGCTACACCTTC. It is translated as CASSLVGRVGYTF. V usage is TRBV5-1 and J usage is TRBJ1-2, with D hard to call. V lost 0 bases to trimming and J lost 8 bases, with 11 bases between them. The CDR3 totals 13 residues. Germline loops: CDR1 SGHRS, CDR2 YFSETQ.

J is TRBJ1-2 and V is TRBV24-1; 7 nucleotides align to TRBD1. The ends lost 2 bases at V and 8 bases at J; junction bases unmatched: 1. Germline-derived CDR1 and CDR2 are KGHDR and SFDVKD. The CDR3 has 12 amino acids. The CDR3 reads CATSDYRGGYTF. The CDR3 bases are TGTGCCACCAGTGATTACAGGGGAGGCTACACCTTC.

The V gene is TRBV27, the J gene TRBJ2-6; 7 positions agree with TRBD2. The trim removed 0 bases at V and 4 bases at J, leaving 3 bases unmatched. The CDR3 totals 16 residues. Per the germline V gene, CDR1 is MNHEY and CDR2 is SMNVEV (reference sequence). CDR3 loop: CASSLSGGSGANVLTF. The CDR3 DNA follows: TGTGCCAGCAGTTTATCCGGGGGGTCCGGGGCCAACGTCCTGACTTTC.

The V gene is TRBV9, the J gene TRBJ2-1, with D possibly matching TRBD1 (5 bases). The CDR3 spans 18 residues. Germline-derived CDR1 and CDR2 are SGDLS and YYNGEE. V shed 4 bases and J shed 4 bases, with 24 bases lying between them. Here the CDR3 reads CASSTPHRPLMFYNEQFF. The CDR3 DNA sequence: TGTGCCAGCAGCACCCCCCACAGGCCCTTGATGTTTTACAATGAGCAGTTCTTC.

This sequence joins TRBV18 and TRBJ2-3, with 7 bases lining up with TRBD2. Germline values: CDR1 KGHSH, CDR2 LQKENI. V lost 1 base, J lost 3 bases, and 7 bases stayed unmatched. The CDR3 has 16 amino acids. The CDR3 DNA reads as TGTGCCAGCTCACCACGAGAGGGCGGGGGAACAGATACGCAGTATTTT. It is translated as CASSPREGGGTDTQYF. Full variable domain (missing parts from reference TRBV18 and TRBJ2-3): NAGVMQNPRHLVRRRGQEARLRCSPMKGHSHVYWYRQLPEEGLKFMVYLQKENIIDESGMPKERFSAEFPKEGPSILRIQQVVRGDSAAYFCASSPREGGGTDTQYFGPGTRLTVL.

In its sample, this clone was seen a few times. The V call is TRBV19, the J call TRBJ1-1; 8 nucleotides agree with TRBD1. V lost 2 bases and J lost 5; bases outside the gene matches: 19. CDR3 size: 19 residues. Germline V CDR1 and CDR2: LNHDA, SQIVND (reference sequence). The CDR3 nucleotides read TGTGCCAGTAGTATATTGGTTTTCTGGACAGGGAAAGGGAATACTGAAGCTTTCTTT. It codes for CASSILVFWTGKGNTEAFF.

This clone was seen a single time. This rearrangement joins TRBV7-8 to TRBJ1-2; D possibly corresponds to TRBD1 (5 bases). V lost 1 base and J lost 4, with 13 bases in between. The CDR3 covers 15 residues. Per the germline V gene, CDR1 is SGHVS and CDR2 is FQNEAQ. The CDR3 reads CASSLDFGTGYGYTF. The CDR3 nucleotides are TGTGCCAGCAGCTTAGACTTCGGGACCGGCTATGGCTACACCTTC.

CDR3: CSVEKGGGYGYTF. CDR3 DNA sequence: TGCAGCGTTGAAAAGGGGGGTGGATATGGCTACACCTTC. V gene TRBV29-1 combines with J gene TRBJ1-2; a possible D gene is TRBD1 (6 bases). The CDR3 is 13 amino acids. The V gene lost 2 bases and the J gene lost 5 bases, with 12 bases spanning the gap. Germline-derived CDR1 and CDR2 are SQVTM and ANQGSEA.